Presented here are 6 T cell receptor beta chains from one specimen sequenced in a study of cytomegalovirus exposure and HLA in healthy donors. The PCR had 60 Vbeta and 13 Jbeta primers. The assay was immunoSEQ multiplex PCR, and TCRdb's table has in-frame clones only and misses some. Among about 160,000 clones, roughly 80% were seen once, and the ten largest hold roughly 1.9%. Sequencing used PBMCs. Receptors were obtained from a human donor in good health.

This sequence joins TRBV7-2 and TRBJ2-5; D ambiguous. The CDR3 spans 13 residues. CDR1 and CDR2 (germline): SGHTA, FQGNSA. V gave up 7 bases and J gave up 2 bases, with 11 bases separating them. In nucleotides, the CDR3 is TGTGCCAGCACCGCTCGCAGGCAAGAGACCCAGTACTTC. This translates into CASTARRQETQYF.

CDR3 amino acids: CASSFGDRTNTEAFF. CDR3 bases: TGTGCCAGCAGCTTTGGGGACAGAACGAACACTGAAGCTTTCTTT. This chain joins TRBV27 and TRBJ1-1, with 7 bases lining up with TRBD1. This CDR3 comprises 15 residues. The V gene's germline CDR1 is MNHEY and CDR2 SMNVEV (reference sequence). The J segment lost 1 base and the V segment lost 6 bases, leaving 8 bases of the junction unmatched.

The chain uses TRBV28 and TRBJ2-7; 7 bases map to TRBD1. This CDR3 region has 15 residues. V trimming: 5 bases; J trimming: 4 bases; junction bases outside the gene matches: 11. Germline assignment: CDR1 MDHEN and CDR2 SYDVKM. The CDR3 coding sequence is TGTGCCAGCAGTCCTGGACAGGCAGGGGTTTACGAGCAGTACTTC. It codes for CASSPGQAGVYEQYF.

The chain employs TRBV5-6 and TRBJ1-2; 8 bases map to TRBD1. Looked up from germline, CDR1 is SGHDT and CDR2 is YYEEEE. The CDR3 length is 12 residues. Unmatched junction bases numbered 1, after V lost 2 bases and J lost 7 bases. CDR3 region: CASSFTGGGYTF. The CDR3 nucleotides are TGTGCCAGCAGCTTTACAGGGGGTGGCTACACCTTC.

CDR3 protein: CASSLKGQGGSSYNEQFF. The CDR3 DNA reads as TGCGCCAGCAGCTTAAAGGGACAGGGGGGCAGCTCCTACAATGAGCAGTTCTTC. The rearrangement uses TRBV5-1 and TRBJ2-1; 11 bases are shared with TRBD1. CDR1 and CDR2 from the germline V gene are SGHRS and YFSETQ. Trimming took 2 bases from V and 0 from J; bases not matched to a gene: 7. The CDR3 has 18 residues.

This rearrangement joins TRBV6-4 to TRBJ2-7; 7 positions match TRBD1. Germline V gene lookup returns CDR1 MRHNA and CDR2 SNTAGT. J gave up 0 bases and V 9 bases, and 5 bases lay outside the gene matches. The CDR3 extends over 13 amino acids. CDR3 sequence (DNA): TGTGCCAGAGAACGGGACAGCTCCTACGAGCAGTACTTC. Protein product: CARERDSSYEQYF.